This T cell receptor (beta chain) was recovered during a study of shared clonotypes between healthy human individuals. Deep level was the assay's run setting. The assay was immunoSEQ multiplex PCR, and TCRdb's table has in-frame clones only and misses some. The profile shows over a million clones, around 97% of them singletons. Germline V gives CDR1 SGHAT, CDR2 FQNNGV. The CDR3 runs to 12 residues. Trimming stripped 5 bases from V and 8 bases from J, with 11 bases between. V and J are TRBV11-2 and TRBJ2-3; D gene uncertain. This clonotype was sampled from a man younger than 45 in good health. The sample taken for sequencing was naive CD4+ T cells sorted from blood. Documented subset: CD45RA+ positively selected. This chain's CDR3 is CASSPSWATQYF. The CDR3 region has the DNA TGTGCCAGCAGCCCCAGTTGGGCTACGCAGTATTTT. Based on the CDR3 plus reference TRBV11-2 and TRBJ2-3, the full variable domain is EAGVAQSPRYKIIEKRQSVAFWCNPISGHATLYWYQQILGQGPKLLIQFQNNGVVDDSQLPKDRFSAERLKGVDSTLKIQPAKLEDSAVYLCASSPSWATQYFGPGTRLTVL.